This is a list of T cell receptor beta chains from one sample in a study of blood T cell repertoires in COVID-19. Sequencing used immunoSEQ multiplex PCR; TCRdb keeps in-frame clones, though not all of them. The table records some 180,000 clones, nearly 80% of them present only once. Sequenced input: PBMCs or T cells enriched from blood (not recorded which). The receptors here all came from a man between 60 and 70 years old who had been exposed to COVID-19. The CDR3 runs from the conserved cysteine through the conserved F or W. Fields, in order: clone size, V gene, D gene, J gene, CDR3 protein, CDR3 DNA. The D gene is left open where the match is weak. Clone size, where shown, is once, few, many, or a class for clones that have expanded.

abundance: NA
v_gene: TRBV27
d_gene: TRBD2
j_gene: TRBJ2-1
CDR3aa: CASSLGLAGSSYNEQFF
CDR3nt: TGTGCCAGCAGTTTAGGACTAGCGGGCAGCTCCTACAATGAGCAGTTCTTC

abundance: NA
v_gene: TRBV30
d_gene: NA
j_gene: TRBJ2-7
CDR3aa: CAWSVYRAGEQYF
CDR3nt: TGTGCCTGGAGTGTATACAGGGCTGGCGAGCAGTACTTC

abundance: NA
v_gene: TRBV29-1
d_gene: NA
j_gene: TRBJ1-1
CDR3aa: CSVATVVGSTEAFF
CDR3nt: TGCAGCGTAGCGACAGTAGTGGGCTCCACTGAAGCTTTCTTT

abundance: NA
v_gene: TRBV7-8
d_gene: NA
j_gene: TRBJ2-1
CDR3aa: CASSLELGPDEQFF
CDR3nt: TGTGCCAGCAGCTTAGAACTAGGCCCCGATGAGCAGTTCTTC

abundance: NA
v_gene: TRBV5-1
d_gene: TRBD2
j_gene: TRBJ2-3
CDR3aa: CASSVAGVADTQYF
CDR3nt: TGCGCCAGCAGCGTCGCGGGAGTCGCAGATACGCAGTATTTT

abundance: NA
v_gene: TRBV5-4
d_gene: TRBD2
j_gene: TRBJ2-3
CDR3aa: CASSLVAGGADTQYF
CDR3nt: TGTGCCAGCAGCTTGGTTGCGGGAGGGGCAGATACGCAGTATTTT

abundance: NA
v_gene: TRBV27
d_gene: NA
j_gene: TRBJ2-3
CDR3aa: CASSLVAMVTDTQYF
CDR3nt: TGTGCCAGCAGTTTGGTAGCGATGGTGACAGATACGCAGTATTTT

abundance: NA
v_gene: TRBV9
d_gene: TRBD2
j_gene: TRBJ2-1
CDR3aa: CASSPRSSGSSSYNEQFF
CDR3nt: TGTGCCAGCAGCCCCCGGTCTAGCGGGAGCAGCTCCTACAATGAGCAGTTCTTC

abundance: NA
v_gene: TRBV29-1
d_gene: NA
j_gene: TRBJ2-5
CDR3aa: CSATILETQYF
CDR3nt: TGCAGCGCGACAATATTAGAGACCCAGTACTTC

abundance: NA
v_gene: TRBV11-3
d_gene: NA
j_gene: TRBJ1-2
CDR3aa: CASSFSEEGYTF
CDR3nt: TGTGCCAGCAGCTTTTCAGAGGAAGGCTACACCTTC

abundance: NA
v_gene: TRBV27
d_gene: TRBD1
j_gene: TRBJ1-2
CDR3aa: CASSVRPGQINGGYGYTF
CDR3nt: TGTGCCAGCAGTGTAAGACCGGGACAGATAAACGGTGGCTATGGCTACACCTTC

abundance: NA
v_gene: TRBV4-3
d_gene: TRBD2
j_gene: TRBJ2-5
CDR3aa: CASSPGLAGGQETQYF
CDR3nt: TGCGCCAGCAGCCCGGGACTAGCGGGAGGGCAAGAGACCCAGTACTTC

abundance: NA
v_gene: TRBV13
d_gene: NA
j_gene: TRBJ1-3
CDR3aa: CASSHGGGDRTIYF
CDR3nt: TGTGCCAGCAGCCACGGGGGTGGGGATCGTACCATATATTTT

abundance: NA
v_gene: TRBV9
d_gene: NA
j_gene: TRBJ2-7
CDR3aa: CASSGRAVEF
CDR3nt: TGTGCCAGCAGCGGGAGGGCGGTAGAATTC

abundance: NA
v_gene: TRBV6-5
d_gene: NA
j_gene: TRBJ1-5
CDR3aa: CASSRTTGDQHF
CDR3nt: TGTGCCAGCAGTCGAACTACAGGAGACCAGCATTTT

abundance: NA
v_gene: TRBV28
d_gene: TRBD1
j_gene: TRBJ1-2
CDR3aa: CASSLVNRGGYTF
CDR3nt: TGTGCCAGCAGTTTGGTAAACAGGGGAGGCTACACCTTC

abundance: NA
v_gene: TRBV6-1
d_gene: TRBD2
j_gene: TRBJ2-3
CDR3aa: CASSETSGYPDTQYF
CDR3nt: TGTGCCAGCAGTGAAACTAGCGGGTATCCAGATACGCAGTATTTT

abundance: NA
v_gene: TRBV19
d_gene: NA
j_gene: TRBJ1-4
CDR3aa: CASSIVATVEKLFF
CDR3nt: TGTGCCAGTAGTATAGTCGCGACAGTCGAGAAACTGTTTTTT

abundance: NA
v_gene: TRBV19
d_gene: NA
j_gene: TRBJ2-7
CDR3aa: CASSLGGSEQYF
CDR3nt: TGTGCCAGTAGCTTAGGGGGAAGCGAGCAGTACTTC

abundance: NA
v_gene: TRBV4-1
d_gene: NA
j_gene: TRBJ1-4
CDR3aa: CASSPGRTENEKLFF
CDR3nt: TGCGCCAGCAGCCCTGGTAGGACTGAGAATGAAAAACTGTTTTTT

abundance: NA
v_gene: TRBV29-1
d_gene: NA
j_gene: TRBJ1-3
CDR3aa: CSAERQLSGNTIYF
CDR3nt: TGCAGCGCCGAGAGGCAGCTCTCTGGAAACACCATATATTTT

abundance: once
v_gene: TRBV19
d_gene: NA
j_gene: TRBJ2-7
CDR3aa: CASRKGGTYEQYF
CDR3nt: TGTGCCAGCCGGAAGGGGGGGACCTACGAGCAGTACTTC

abundance: NA
v_gene: TRBV5-6
d_gene: NA
j_gene: TRBJ2-1
CDR3aa: CASSLDRVRDNEQFF
CDR3nt: TGTGCCAGCAGCTTGGACAGGGTCAGGGACAATGAGCAGTTCTTC

abundance: NA
v_gene: TRBV15
d_gene: NA
j_gene: TRBJ1-5
CDR3aa: CATSWGVSINQPQHF
CDR3nt: TGTGCCACCAGCTGGGGGGTCAGCATCAATCAGCCCCAGCATTTT

abundance: NA
v_gene: TRBV28
d_gene: NA
j_gene: TRBJ2-5
CDR3aa: CASSRPGGVGTQYF
CDR3nt: TGTGCCAGCAGTCGCCCCGGGGGAGTGGGGACCCAGTACTTC

abundance: NA
v_gene: TRBV5-1
d_gene: TRBD2
j_gene: TRBJ2-1
CDR3aa: CASSRALAGGGKKYNEQFF
CDR3nt: TGCGCCAGCAGCCGTGCCCTAGCGGGAGGAGGAAAGAAATACAATGAGCAGTTCTTC

abundance: NA
v_gene: TRBV19
d_gene: TRBD1
j_gene: TRBJ2-1
CDR3aa: CASSIGLLGQGVHNEQFF
CDR3nt: TGTGCCAGTAGTATTGGCCTTTTGGGACAGGGAGTCCACAATGAGCAGTTCTTC

abundance: NA
v_gene: TRBV5-1
d_gene: TRBD1
j_gene: TRBJ1-3
CDR3aa: CASSTGTGSGNTIYF
CDR3nt: TGCGCCAGCAGCACCGGGACAGGCTCTGGAAACACCATATATTTT

abundance: NA
v_gene: TRBV27
d_gene: TRBD2
j_gene: TRBJ2-5
CDR3aa: CASSFYPSGKTQETQYF
CDR3nt: TGTGCCAGCAGTTTTTACCCTAGCGGGAAGACACAAGAGACCCAGTACTTC

abundance: NA
v_gene: TRBV12-3/TRBV12-4
d_gene: NA
j_gene: TRBJ2-7
CDR3aa: CASSLAPRDEQYF
CDR3nt: TGTGCCAGCAGTTTAGCGCCCAGGGACGAGCAGTACTTC

abundance: NA
v_gene: TRBV5-1
d_gene: NA
j_gene: TRBJ1-4
CDR3aa: CATRRDATGKLFF
CDR3nt: TGCGCCACCAGACGGGATGCGACGGGTAAGCTGTTTTTT

abundance: NA
v_gene: TRBV7-6
d_gene: NA
j_gene: TRBJ2-1
CDR3aa: CASSGGSGLSYNEQFF
CDR3nt: TGTGCCAGCAGTGGGGGTAGCGGCCTCTCCTACAATGAGCAGTTCTTC

abundance: NA
v_gene: TRBV5-1
d_gene: NA
j_gene: TRBJ2-1
CDR3aa: CASSSQPPRGRSAGNEQFF
CDR3nt: TGCGCCAGCAGCTCCCAGCCCCCCCGAGGGAGGTCGGCGGGGAATGAGCAGTTCTTC

abundance: NA
v_gene: TRBV27
d_gene: TRBD1
j_gene: TRBJ2-7
CDR3aa: CASSLRPQGYEQYF
CDR3nt: TGTGCCAGCAGTTTACGCCCACAGGGGTACGAGCAGTACTTC

abundance: NA
v_gene: TRBV11-1
d_gene: NA
j_gene: TRBJ1-6
CDR3aa: CASSLAGVNSPLHF
CDR3nt: TGTGCCAGCAGCCTGGCAGGGGTGAATTCACCCCTCCACTTT

abundance: NA
v_gene: TRBV29-1
d_gene: TRBD1
j_gene: TRBJ1-3
CDR3aa: CSVDHGQASGNTIYF
CDR3nt: TGCAGCGTTGACCACGGACAGGCCTCTGGAAACACCATATATTTT

abundance: NA
v_gene: TRBV7-9
d_gene: TRBD2
j_gene: TRBJ2-1
CDR3aa: CASSSGTSGAIYNEQFF
CDR3nt: TGTGCCAGCAGCTCCGGGACTAGCGGAGCAATTTACAATGAGCAGTTCTTC

abundance: few
v_gene: TRBV9
d_gene: TRBD2
j_gene: TRBJ2-3
CDR3aa: CASSDSGGTDTQYF
CDR3nt: TGTGCCAGCAGCGATAGCGGGGGCACAGATACGCAGTATTTT

abundance: NA
v_gene: TRBV6-5
d_gene: NA
j_gene: TRBJ2-7
CDR3aa: CASGSGIVSYEQYF
CDR3nt: TGTGCCAGCGGGTCCGGGATTGTCTCCTACGAGCAGTACTTC

abundance: NA
v_gene: TRBV2
d_gene: NA
j_gene: TRBJ2-1
CDR3aa: CASSDVFSYNEQFF
CDR3nt: TGTGCCAGCAGTGATGTCTTTTCCTACAATGAGCAGTTCTTC